This T cell receptor beta chain was recorded in a study of long-term antiretroviral therapy in people with HIV. Whole-study results and caveats: Clonotypes expanded prior to ART showed repertoire dominance at all sampled time points.

With survey level as its setting, the immunoSEQ assay was v3.0. Measured with immunoSEQ multiplex PCR; TCRdb has only the in-frame clones, and not every one. The table records 35,000 or so clones, over 65% of them present only once. Details on this clone: Its antigen is as yet unknown.

The CDR3 runs 14 residues. Trimming at V came to 6 bases and at J to 1 base, leaving 4 bases not matched to a gene. Germline-derived CDR1 and CDR2 are MNHEY and SMNVEV (reference sequence). Every donor contributed at least one pre-ART and at least two post-ART PBMC samples. The clonotype was recovered from a woman aged 50 to 60 with HIV. The chain is built from TRBV27 and TRBJ1-1, with 8 positions matching TRBD1. This specimen consisted of unsorted PBMCs, obtained 2 years after starting antiretroviral therapy. CDR3 region: CASRPGTGNTEAFF. In DNA form, the CDR3 reads TGTGCCAGCAGACCCGGGACAGGGAACACTGAAGCTTTCTTT.